This entry is about one TCR beta chain. The antigen is unknown. This entry is derived from a study of shared clonotypes between healthy human individuals. Study details: Three CD4 naive, three CD4 memory, two CD8 naive and one CD8 memory plate were used per donor. Findings of the study overall: Blood was the only sampled material, and tissue repertoires likely differ.

Terminally differentiated effector memory CD45RA+ cells were excluded from the naive CD8 cells, which were CD45RO-negative and positively selected for CCR7. This table comes from immunoSEQ multiplex PCR, and its TCRdb copy is limited to in-frame clones, with some not included. The table has about 2.2 million clones, 85% to 95% seen once. CDR1 and CDR2 from the germline V gene are SQVTM and ANQGSEA. The CDR3 spans 12 residues. Trimming stripped 7 bases from V and 12 bases from J, with 19 bases between. This TCR derives from a young man in good health. Some clones in this sample may be carry-over from other donors' samples. The chain carries TRBV29-1 and TRBJ2-4; TRBD2 is a possible D gene (6 bases). The sequencing sample was made of naive CD8+ T cells from PBMCs. CDR3 region: CSGRGHGGNQYF. The CDR3 coding sequence is TGCAGCGGCCGCGGACACGGGGGAAATCAGTACTTC.